The rows below give T cell receptor beta chains drawn from one sample of a study of T cells in Graves' hyperthyroidism and ophthalmopathy. TCRdb used MiXCR to reprocess the multiplex PCR reads, holding one entry per CDR3 protein. The data show fewer than 350,000 distinct CDR3 sequences, around a sixth seen once. Specimen: blood. These receptors were collected from a woman aged 45-65 years with Graves' hyperthyroidism. The CDR3 runs from the conserved cysteine through the conserved F or W. D genes are given only for firm matches. Rows give clone size only sometimes, using once, few, many, or a class for an expanded clone.

clone_size,d_call,j_call,v_call,cdr3_nt,cdr3_aa
NA,NA,TRBJ2-5,TRBV6-1,TGTGCCAGCAGTGAAGGGAGAAGGTCAGGGTCCGAGACCCAGTACTTC,CASSEGRRSGSETQYF
once,NA,TRBJ1-1,TRBV12-3/TRBV12-4,TGTGCCAGCAGTTTCAATCTACACACGAACACTGAAGCTTTCTTT,CASSFNLHTNTEAFF
NA,NA,TRBJ2-2,TRBV28,TGTGCCAGCAGTTCTGGCGACAACACCGGGGAGCTGTTTTTT,CASSSGDNTGELFF
NA,NA,TRBJ1-1,TRBV13,TGTGCCAGCAGCTTAGTACTCGCGGCTGAAGCTTTCTTT,CASSLVLAAEAFF
NA,TRBD2,TRBJ2-3,TRBV6-2/TRBV6-3,TGTGCCAGCAGGGAATCTAGCGGGAACACAGATACGCAGTATTTT,CASRESSGNTDTQYF
few,NA,TRBJ2-2,TRBV7-7,TGTGCTAGCAGCTTAGAGGTGTATGCTGGGGGAGACACCGGGGAGCTGTTTTTT,CASSLEVYAGGDTGELFF
many,NA,TRBJ2-1,TRBV7-8,TGTGCCAGCAGCCCCCGGGACTGGCGAGGAGATGAGCAGTTCTTC,CASSPRDWRGDEQFF
many,TRBD2,TRBJ2-7,TRBV28,TGTGCCAGCAGTTTGGGACTAGCGGGATCCTACGAGCAGTACTTC,CASSLGLAGSYEQYF
NA,TRBD2,TRBJ2-3,TRBV5-1,TGCGCCAGCCTGGCTGGGCTAGCGGGCACAGATACGCAGTATTTT,CASLAGLAGTDTQYF
many,NA,TRBJ2-1,TRBV27,TGTGCCAGCAGTGGGCAGGCGTACAATGAGCAGTTCTTC,CASSGQAYNEQFF